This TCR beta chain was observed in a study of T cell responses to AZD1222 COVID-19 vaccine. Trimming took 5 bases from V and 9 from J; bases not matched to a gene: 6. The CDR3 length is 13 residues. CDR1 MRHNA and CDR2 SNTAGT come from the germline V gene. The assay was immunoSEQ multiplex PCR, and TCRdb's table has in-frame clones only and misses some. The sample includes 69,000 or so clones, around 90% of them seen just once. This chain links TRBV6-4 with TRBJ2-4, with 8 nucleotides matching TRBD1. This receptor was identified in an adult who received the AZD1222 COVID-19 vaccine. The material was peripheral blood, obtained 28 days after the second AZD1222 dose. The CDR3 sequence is CASSLTGEGIQYF. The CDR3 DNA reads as TGTGCCAGCAGTCTGACAGGGGAAGGCATTCAGTACTTC.